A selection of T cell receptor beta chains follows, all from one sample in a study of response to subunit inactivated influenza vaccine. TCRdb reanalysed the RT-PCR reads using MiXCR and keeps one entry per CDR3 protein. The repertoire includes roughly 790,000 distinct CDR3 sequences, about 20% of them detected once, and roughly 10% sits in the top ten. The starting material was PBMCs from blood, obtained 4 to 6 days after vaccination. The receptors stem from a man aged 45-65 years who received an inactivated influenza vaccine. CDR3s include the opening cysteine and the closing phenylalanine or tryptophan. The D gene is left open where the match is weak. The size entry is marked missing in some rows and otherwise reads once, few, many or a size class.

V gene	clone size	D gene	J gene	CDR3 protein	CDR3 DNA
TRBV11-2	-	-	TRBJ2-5	CASSLVARGYQETQYF	TGTGCCAGCAGCTTAGTAGCGAGAGGGTACCAAGAGACCCAGTACTTC
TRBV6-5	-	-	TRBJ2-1	CATRWGNSYNEQFF	TGTGCCACACGTTGGGGGAACTCCTACAATGAGCAGTTCTTC
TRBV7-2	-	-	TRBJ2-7	CASSFLTFAPLHEQYF	TGTGCCAGCAGCTTTTTAACCTTTGCACCACTCCACGAGCAGTACTTC
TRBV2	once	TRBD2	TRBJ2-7	CASIPGLEIYEQYF	TGTGCCAGCATACCGGGACTAGAGATCTACGAGCAGTACTTC
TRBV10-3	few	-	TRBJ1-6	CAISVGRLSNSPLHF	TGTGCCATCAGTGTCGGGCGGCTGTCAAATTCACCCCTCCACTTT
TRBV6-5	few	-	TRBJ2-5	CASTLEAGVQETQYF	TGTGCCAGCACTCTCGAGGCTGGGGTCCAAGAGACCCAGTACTTC
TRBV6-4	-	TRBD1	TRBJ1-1	CASSEGQGRTEAFF	TGTGCCAGCAGTGAAGGACAGGGGCGAACTGAAGCTTTCTTT
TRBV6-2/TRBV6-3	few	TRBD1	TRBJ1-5	CASSPTGPPQPQHF	TGTGCCAGCAGTCCGACAGGGCCTCCTCAGCCCCAGCATTTT
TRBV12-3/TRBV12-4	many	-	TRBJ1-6	CASSASGSNSPLHF	TGTGCCAGCAGTGCATCGGGCAGTAATTCACCCCTCCACTTT
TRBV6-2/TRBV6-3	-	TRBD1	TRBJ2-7	CASSYGTVAIYEQYF	TGTGCCAGCAGTTACGGGACAGTTGCTATCTACGAGCAGTACTTC
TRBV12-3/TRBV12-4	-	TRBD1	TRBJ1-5	CASRRTGPSNQPQHF	TGTGCCAGCAGGAGGACAGGTCCTAGCAATCAGCCCCAGCATTTT
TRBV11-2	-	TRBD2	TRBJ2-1	CVSSRPKAGVSSYNEQFF	TGTGTCAGCAGCCGACCGAAAGCGGGAGTAAGCTCCTACAATGAGCAGTTCTTC
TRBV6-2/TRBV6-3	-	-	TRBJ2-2	CASSYLRRGELFF	TGTGCCAGCAGTTACCTCCGACGCGGGGAGCTGTTTTTT
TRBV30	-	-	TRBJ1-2	CAWSVLGQLYTF	TGTGCCTGGAGTGTACTAGGGCAGCTCTACACCTTC
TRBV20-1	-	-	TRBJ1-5	CSATKGRVQPQHF	TGCAGTGCTACAAAGGGGCGTGTTCAGCCCCAGCATTTT
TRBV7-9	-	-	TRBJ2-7	CASSLFSEQYF	TGTGCCAGCAGCTTATTTTCCGAGCAGTACTTC
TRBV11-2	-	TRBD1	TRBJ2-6	CASSSYTGTGRSGANVLTF	TGTGCCAGCAGCTCCTACACCGGGACAGGACGCTCTGGGGCCAACGTCCTGACTTTC
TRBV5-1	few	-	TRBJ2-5	CASSLDRRILGETQYF	TGCGCCAGCAGCTTGGATCGTCGAATCCTGGGGGAGACCCAGTACTTC
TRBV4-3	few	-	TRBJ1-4	CASSQDLRATNEKLFF	TGCGCCAGCAGCCAAGATCTGAGGGCTACTAATGAAAAACTGTTTTTT
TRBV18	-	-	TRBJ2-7	CASSPVTDYEQYF	TGTGCCAGCTCACCTGTGACAGACTACGAGCAGTACTTC
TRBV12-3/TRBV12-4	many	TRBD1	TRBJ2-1	CASTHPGARDRGIYYNEQFF	TGTGCCAGCACCCACCCCGGGGCCAGAGACAGGGGGATTTACTACAATGAGCAGTTCTTC
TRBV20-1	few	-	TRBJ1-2	CSARARDYGYTF	TGCAGTGCTAGAGCCAGGGACTATGGCTACACCTTC
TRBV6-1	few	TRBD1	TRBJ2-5	CASGDDRGKETQYF	TGTGCCAGCGGGGACGACAGGGGGAAAGAGACCCAGTACTTC
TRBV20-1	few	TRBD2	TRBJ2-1	CSAFRLAGGLNEQFF	TGCAGTGCCTTTCGACTAGCGGGGGGGCTTAATGAGCAGTTCTTC
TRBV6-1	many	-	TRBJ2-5	CASSPGGSGQTQYF	TGTGCCAGCAGTCCAGGCGGTAGCGGACAGACCCAGTACTTC
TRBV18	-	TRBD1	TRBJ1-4	CASSPRGQGASEKLFF	TGTGCCAGCTCACCAAGGGGACAGGGGGCGTCTGAAAAACTGTTTTTT
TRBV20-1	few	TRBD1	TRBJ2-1	CSARDYTGGYEQFF	TGCAGTGCTAGAGATTACACAGGGGGCTATGAGCAGTTCTTC
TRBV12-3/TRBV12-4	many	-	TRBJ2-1	CASSLIAPPKGSTGSDEQFF	TGTGCCAGCAGTTTAATAGCCCCCCCAAAGGGATCCACCGGCAGCGATGAGCAGTTCTTC
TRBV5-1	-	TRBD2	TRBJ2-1	CASSLASGQNEQFF	TGCGCCAGCAGCTTGGCTAGCGGGCAAAATGAGCAGTTCTTC
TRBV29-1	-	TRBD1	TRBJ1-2	CSVPGQPPNYGYTF	TGCAGCGTGCCGGGACAGCCCCCTAACTATGGCTACACCTTC
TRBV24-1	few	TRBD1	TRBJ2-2	CATGTGGPGELFF	TGTGCCACCGGGACAGGGGGCCCCGGGGAGCTGTTTTTT
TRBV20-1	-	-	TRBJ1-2	CSATSYNRDVGNTF	TGCAGTGCTACATCCTACAACAGAGACGTTGGAAACACCTTC
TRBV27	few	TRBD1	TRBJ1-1	CASSWSAGGAGTEAFF	TGTGCCAGCAGTTGGTCGGCAGGGGGCGCCGGCACTGAAGCTTTCTTT
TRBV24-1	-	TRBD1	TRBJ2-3	CATADPTGQGLTDTQYF	TGTGCCACAGCAGATCCGACCGGACAGGGGTTGACAGATACGCAGTATTTT
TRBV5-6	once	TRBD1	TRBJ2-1	CASSLSLDRDSYNEQFF	TGTGCCAGCAGCCTCTCGCTGGACAGGGACTCCTACAATGAGCAGTTCTTC
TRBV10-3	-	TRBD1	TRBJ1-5	CATSGQGDRGGYNQPQHF	TGTGCCACCTCGGGCCAAGGCGACAGGGGAGGGTACAATCAGCCCCAGCATTTT
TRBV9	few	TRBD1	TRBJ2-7	CASSVATGAFYEQYF	TGTGCCAGCAGCGTAGCGACAGGGGCCTTCTACGAGCAGTACTTC
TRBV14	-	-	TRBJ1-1	CASSRDALGAFF	TGTGCCAGCAGCCGGGACGCCCTTGGAGCTTTCTTT
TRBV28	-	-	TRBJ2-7	CASERDNSYEQYF	TGTGCCAGCGAGAGGGACAACTCCTACGAGCAGTACTTC
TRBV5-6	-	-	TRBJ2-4	CASSSPGMDKNIQYF	TGTGCCAGCAGCTCGCCGGGGATGGACAAAAACATTCAGTACTTC